Presented here are 6 T cell receptor beta chains from one specimen sequenced in a study of shared clonotypes between healthy human individuals. Here immunoSEQ multiplex PCR was the method, and the copy in TCRdb shows in-frame clones only, minus some. This table has millions of clones, roughly 96% appearing once. Sequencing used naive CD4+ T cells sorted from blood. Described subset: CD45RA+ positively selected. The origin of the receptors is a man between 18 and 35 years old in good health.

Comment on this clone: The germline gene is not matched at one end of the junction; a read error may be the cause. As DNA, the CDR3 is TGTGCTAGCAGCTTAGCCCTAACTGCAGGGATACCTAACTATGGCTACACCTTC. Its protein product is CASSLALTAGIPNYGYTF. J is TRBJ1-2 and V is TRBV7-7, with D perhaps matching TRBD1 (5 bases). The CDR3 sequence is 18 residues long. In germline, CDR1 is SSHAT, CDR2 FNYEAQ (reference sequence).

V is TRBV10-3 and J is TRBJ1-6; D call uncertain. From germline, CDR1 is ENHRY and CDR2 SYGVKD. V lost 3 bases, J lost 5 bases, and 11 bases lay in between. The CDR3 is 15 residues long. CDR3 amino acids: CAISDMEGHNSPLHF. The CDR3 nucleotides are TGTGCCATCAGTGATATGGAGGGCCATAATTCACCCCTCCACTTT.

The V call is TRBV5-8, the J call TRBJ2-7; TRBD2 aligns across 11 bases. Per the germline V gene, CDR1 is SGHTS and CDR2 is YDEGEE. Trimming cost V 0 bases and J 2 bases; bases outside gene matches: 7. The length of the CDR3 is 17 residues. The CDR3 protein is CASSLARKTSGTYEQYF. CDR3 nucleotide sequence: TGTGCCAGCAGCTTGGCTCGTAAGACTAGCGGGACCTACGAGCAGTACTTC. Full variable domain (rest looked up from reference TRBV5-8 and TRBJ2-7): EAGVTQSPTHLIKTRGQQATLRCSPISGHTSVYWYQQALGLGLQFLLWYDEGEERNRGNFPPRFSGRQFPNYSSELNVNALELEDSALYLCASSLARKTSGTYEQYFGPGTRLTVT.

CDR3: CASSEPGGGETQYF. The DNA of the CDR3 is TGCGCCAGCAGTGAACCAGGGGGCGGGGAGACCCAGTACTTC. The chain recombines TRBV5-1 with TRBJ2-5; 8 bases match TRBD1. Per germline, CDR1 SGHRS and CDR2 YFSETQ. The CDR3 runs to 14 residues. The junction had 8 bases not matched to a gene; V was cut back by 5 bases and J by 5 bases.

The chain carries TRBV6-5 and TRBJ1-1, with TRBD1 matching over 8 bases. The CDR3 consists of 15 residues. Germline CDR1 reads MNHEY; CDR2 reads SVGAGI. The junction had 6 bases not matched to a gene; V was cut back by 6 bases and J by 0 bases. CDR3 amino acids: CASSRQGIMNTEAFF. DNA for the CDR3: TGTGCCAGCAGCCGACAGGGGATTATGAACACTGAAGCTTTCTTT.

The CDR3 DNA follows: TGTGCCAGCAGCCTAGGACGGTTCTATGGCTACACCTTC. Its translation: CASSLGRFYGYTF. V gene TRBV7-9 combines with J gene TRBJ1-2; no definite D call. V was pared by 5 bases and J by 4 bases, with 11 bases between. The germline CDR1 and CDR2 sequences are SEHNR and FQNEAQ (reference sequence). This CDR3 contains 13 residues.